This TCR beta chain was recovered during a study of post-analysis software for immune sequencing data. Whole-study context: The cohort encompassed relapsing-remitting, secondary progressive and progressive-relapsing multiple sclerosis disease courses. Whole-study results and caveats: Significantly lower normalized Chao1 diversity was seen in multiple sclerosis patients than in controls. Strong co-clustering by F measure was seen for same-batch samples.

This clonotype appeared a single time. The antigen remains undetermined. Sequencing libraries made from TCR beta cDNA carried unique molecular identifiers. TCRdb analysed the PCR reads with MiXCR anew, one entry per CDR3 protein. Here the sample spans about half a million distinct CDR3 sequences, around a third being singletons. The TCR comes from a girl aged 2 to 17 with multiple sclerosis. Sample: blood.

CDR3 sequence reads: CASSGTAEAFF. CDR3 DNA sequence: TGTGCCAGCAGTGGGACGGCTGAAGCTTTCTTT. The chain combines TRBV6-1 with TRBJ1-1; D unresolved. From germline, CDR1 is MNHNS and CDR2 SASEGT. Trimming removed 4 bases at V and 6 bases at J, with 6 bases between. The CDR3 loop spans 11 amino acids.